A selection of T cell receptor beta chains follows, all from one sample in a study of T cell responses to AZD1222 COVID-19 vaccine. Only in-frame clones appear in the TCRdb table, and some are missing; sequencing was by immunoSEQ multiplex PCR. The sample has 150,000 or so clones, 82% seen once. Sequenced material: peripheral blood, taken on day 0 of MenACWY control vaccination. The receptors shown here come from an adult in good health. CDR3s include the opening cysteine and the closing phenylalanine or tryptophan. The order of the fields is CDR3 protein, CDR3 DNA, clone size, V gene, D gene, J gene, CDR3 length. D genes are given only for firm matches. Only part of the rows carry a size: once, few, many, or a class if the clone is expanded.

CASSMGQQYGYTF	TGTGCCAGCAGTATGGGACAGCAGTATGGCTACACCTTC	once	TRBV7-3	TRBD1	TRBJ1-2	13
CASSLASSGNTIYF	TGTGCCAGCAGCTTAGCTTCTTCTGGAAACACCATATATTTT	.	TRBV7-9	.	TRBJ1-3	14
CASSPNSYTEAFF	TGTGCCAGCTCACCCAACAGTTACACTGAAGCTTTCTTT	.	TRBV18	.	TRBJ1-1	13
CASSPTGGSYNEQFF	TGCGCCAGCAGCCCGACAGGGGGCTCCTACAATGAGCAGTTCTTC	.	TRBV5-1	TRBD1	TRBJ2-1	15
CASTLPREGEQFF	TGTGCCAGCACCCTCCCGAGGGAGGGTGAGCAGTTCTTC	.	TRBV11-2	TRBD2	TRBJ2-1	13
CAGRSGGTDTQYF	TGTGCCGGGCGGTCCGGGGGCACAGATACGCAGTATTTT	.	TRBV2	.	TRBJ2-3	13
CASSLLGITDTQYF	TGTGCCAGCAGCCTACTCGGTATCACAGATACGCAGTATTTT	.	TRBV7-9	.	TRBJ2-3	14
CASSLVVGVTQNDGYTF	TGTGCCAGCAGCTTGGTTGTGGGGGTGACTCAAAATGATGGCTACACCTTC	.	TRBV5-5	.	TRBJ1-2	17
CASSGGPNTGELFF	TGTGCCAGCTCTGGGGGGCCGAACACCGGGGAGCTGTTTTTT	.	TRBV18	.	TRBJ2-2	14
CASSFQETQYF	TGCGCCAGCAGTTTTCAAGAGACCCAGTACTTC	few	TRBV5-1	.	TRBJ2-5	11
CASAGGRANQPQHF	TGTGCCAGCGCTGGAGGCCGAGCCAATCAGCCCCAGCATTTT	few	TRBV6-5	.	TRBJ1-5	14
CASSLEHGGVGREQYF	TGTGCCAGCAGCTTAGAACATGGGGGAGTAGGGAGGGAGCAGTACTTC	once	TRBV7-2	.	TRBJ2-7	16
CASSRLAPRSGLYGYTF	TGTGCCAGCAGCCGTCTCGCCCCCCGGTCAGGACTCTATGGCTACACCTTC	.	TRBV7-8	.	TRBJ1-2	17
CASSQGYNEQFF	TGTGCCAGCAGCCAGGGGTACAATGAGCAGTTCTTC	.	TRBV4-2	.	TRBJ2-1	12
CASSIGKDSPLHF	TGTGCCAGTAGTATTGGAAAAGATTCACCCCTCCACTTT	once	TRBV19	.	TRBJ1-6	13
CSTLGGAHYGYTF	TGCAGCACTTTGGGGGGGGCCCACTATGGCTACACCTTC	.	TRBV29-1	.	TRBJ1-2	13
CASRSGGLNNEQFF	TGTGCCAGCAGGAGCGGGGGTCTAAACAATGAGCAGTTCTTC	.	TRBV2	TRBD2	TRBJ2-1	14
CASSKTPLAYEQYF	TGTGCCAGCAGTAAAACCCCCCTTGCCTACGAGCAGTACTTC	once	TRBV6-1	.	TRBJ2-7	14
CATSKLQGAISSYNSPLHF	TGTGCCACCAGCAAGCTACAGGGGGCTATAAGCTCCTATAATTCACCCCTCCACTTT	.	TRBV15	TRBD1	TRBJ1-6	19
CASSEGGRAYGYTF	TGTGCCAGCAGTGAAGGGGGACGGGCCTATGGCTACACCTTC	.	TRBV2	.	TRBJ1-2	14
CATGTGAGTDTQYF	TGTGCCACCGGGACAGGGGCGGGCACAGATACGCAGTATTTT	.	TRBV24-1	TRBD1	TRBJ2-3	14
CASMRGSSSNEKLFF	TGTGCCAGCATGCGGGGTTCCTCATCTAATGAAAAACTGTTTTTT	.	TRBV7-9	.	TRBJ1-4	15
CASSLRNLTNYGYTF	TGCGCCAGCAGCTTGAGGAACCTGACGAACTATGGCTACACCTTC	.	TRBV5-1	.	TRBJ1-2	15
CAWSQGTVNQPQHF	TGTGCCTGGAGTCAAGGGACAGTCAATCAGCCCCAGCATTTT	.	TRBV30	TRBD1	TRBJ1-5	14
CASKTSGGDTQYF	TGTGCCAGCAAAACTAGCGGGGGAGATACGCAGTATTTT	.	TRBV12-3/TRBV12-4	TRBD2	TRBJ2-3	13
CASSLPQGVVNTEAFF	TGTGCCAGCAGTTTACCGCAGGGTGTGGTGAACACTGAAGCTTTCTTT	.	TRBV28	.	TRBJ1-1	16
CASSSRQDPVVANYGYTF	TGTGCCAGTAGTAGCCGACAGGATCCTGTCGTAGCTAACTATGGCTACACCTTC	.	TRBV19	.	TRBJ1-2	18
CASTSTGNRGYTF	TGTGCCAGCACCTCGACAGGGAATCGAGGCTACACCTTC	.	TRBV12-3/TRBV12-4	TRBD1	TRBJ1-2	13
CASSRSSGPANYGYTF	TGCGCCAGCAGCCGTTCCTCCGGGCCCGCTAACTATGGCTACACCTTC	.	TRBV5-1	.	TRBJ1-2	16
CASSQDLNSLQYF	TGTGCCAGCAGCCAAGATTTGAACTCCTTACAGTACTTC	.	TRBV14	.	TRBJ2-7	13
CASGTRGRVVGQPQHF	TGTGCCAGTGGAACAAGGGGCAGGGTTGTTGGTCAGCCCCAGCATTTT	.	TRBV19	.	TRBJ1-5	16
CASRKLSFKGLDTGELFF	TGTGCCAGCAGGAAGCTTAGTTTTAAGGGATTGGACACCGGGGAGCTGTTTTTT	.	TRBV7-8	.	TRBJ2-2	18
CATSRDPGTYNEQFF	TGTGCCACCAGCAGAGATCCGGGGACCTACAATGAGCAGTTCTTC	.	TRBV15	.	TRBJ2-1	15
CASSLVGAQETQYF	TGCGCCAGCAGCTTGGTCGGAGCCCAAGAGACCCAGTACTTC	once	TRBV5-1	.	TRBJ2-5	14
CASSWKGDNYGYTF	TGCGCCAGCAGCTGGAAAGGAGATAACTATGGCTACACCTTC	.	TRBV5-1	.	TRBJ1-2	14
CAVLSGSGETQYF	TGTGCCGTGCTAAGCGGCAGCGGGGAGACCCAGTACTTC	once	TRBV6-5	.	TRBJ2-5	13
CASSRSGTYSGNTIYF	TGTGCCAGCAGCCGTTCCGGGACCTACTCTGGAAACACCATATATTTT	few	TRBV5-8	.	TRBJ1-3	16
CASSPGGSNEKLFF	TGTGCCAGCAGCCCAGGGGGGTCTAATGAAAAACTGTTTTTT	few	TRBV6-5	TRBD1	TRBJ1-4	14